The 10 T cell receptor beta chains reported below all come from one sample, sequenced in a study of blood T cell repertoires in COVID-19 (dated by TCRdb to about 2020). Library prep was done by the immunoSEQ multiplex PCR assay. TCRdb obtained this table from immuneACCESS and retained in-frame rearrangements with V and J assigned. These tables miss some clones; where compared with another copy, unresolved V genes account for less than half of the shortfall, and the remainder is unexplained. The sample includes a few hundred thousand clones, with roughly 90% observed a single time. About 2% of the sample is taken by the ten largest. The specimen was PBMCs or T cells enriched from blood (not recorded which). The receptors were gathered from a middle-aged woman who had recovered from COVID-19.

The V call is TRBV14, the J call TRBJ2-1, with 12 bases fitting TRBD2. V dropped 3 bases and J dropped 8; count of bases not matched to a gene: 5. Germline V CDR1 and CDR2: SGHDN, FVKESK. The CDR3 covers 15 residues. CDR3 DNA: TGTGCCAGCAGCCAGACTAGCGGGAGTTTTTATGAGCAGTTCTTC. It encodes CASSQTSGSFYEQFF.

The chain recombines TRBV18 with TRBJ1-6, with 9 bases aligning to TRBD1. The CDR3 totals 14 residues. The V segment lost 6 bases and the J segment 11 bases; nucleotides outside the gene matches: 8. Germline V gives CDR1 KGHSH, CDR2 LQKENI. The CDR3 loop reads CASSDGTGWAPLHF. The CDR3 DNA follows: TGTGCCAGCTCGGACGGGACAGGGTGGGCACCCCTCCACTTT.

This chain links TRBV3-1 (or the pseudogene TRBV3-2) with TRBJ1-2, with no clear D. In germline, CDR1 is LGHDT, CDR2 YNNKEL (reference sequence). The CDR3 is 13 amino acids. Trimming took 1 base from V and 5 from J, leaving 8 bases between them. The CDR3 sequence: CASSQGPLYGYTF. The DNA of the CDR3 is TGTGCCAGCAGCCAAGGGCCTCTTTATGGCTACACCTTC.

The chain carries TRBV19 and TRBJ1-5; D may be TRBD1 (6 bases). The V end was cut by 2 bases, the J end by 9 bases, with 17 bases between. Germline V lookup: CDR1 LNHDA, CDR2 SQIVND (reference sequence). There are 15 residues in the CDR3. The CDR3 bases are TGTGCCAGTAGTATATCTATTACATCCAGGGGGCCCCAGCATTTT. Translation gives CASSISITSRGPQHF. The complete variable domain, with remaining parts taken from reference TRBV19 and TRBJ1-5, reads DGGITQSPKYLFRKEGQNVTLSCEQNLNHDAMYWYRQDPGQGLRLIYYSQIVNDFQKGDIAEGYSVSREKKESFPLTVTSAQKNPTAFYLCASSISITSRGPQHFGDGTRLSIL.

Concerning this clone itself: This specimen includes other DNA sequences encoding the same CDR3. This chain connects TRBV12-3 or TRBV12-4 to TRBJ1-1, with 9 bases that match TRBD1. This CDR3 comprises 13 residues. With 3 bases clipped from V and 7 bases from J, the junction kept 3 bases outside the gene matches. The CDR3: CASSFGQGFEAFF. The CDR3 nucleotides are TGTGCCAGCAGTTTCGGACAGGGGTTTGAAGCTTTCTTT.

The rearrangement uses TRBV16 and TRBJ1-4; D is ambiguous. Trimming removed 4 bases at V and 6 bases at J, with 6 bases between. Germline V CDR1 and CDR2: KGHSY, FQNENV. This CDR3 contains 12 residues. As DNA, the CDR3 is TGTGCCAGCAGCCCACCAGATGAAAAACTGTTTTTT. Its translation is CASSPPDEKLFF. The variable domain in full, completed from reference TRBV16 and TRBJ1-4, reads GEEVAQTPKHLVRGEGQKAKLYCAPIKGHSYVFWYQQVLKNEFKFLISFQNENVFDETGMPKERFSAKCLPNSPCSLEIQATKLEDSAVYFCASSPPDEKLFFGSGTQLSVL.

A few counts support this clone. The chain couples TRBV2 to TRBJ1-2, with D unclear. V was cut by 2 bases and J by 3 bases, with 10 bases left in between. In germline, CDR1 is SNHLY, CDR2 FYNNEI. The CDR3 consists of 14 residues. As DNA, the CDR3 is TGTGCCAGCAGTGAAACGGTAGGAGACTATGGCTACACCTTC. It codes for CASSETVGDYGYTF.

This clone appeared once. V usage is TRBV3-1 (or the pseudogene TRBV3-2) and J usage is TRBJ2-7; maybe TRBD1 (5 bases). The V and J ends lost 4 bases and 7 bases respectively, with 17 bases between them. The CDR3 runs 14 residues. The germline CDR1 and CDR2 sequences are LGHDT and YNNKEL (reference sequence). The chain's CDR3 is CASSRDSSYLEQYF. CDR3 DNA: TGTGCCAGCAGCCGTGACAGTTCTTATCTGGAGCAGTACTTC.

V is TRBV18 and J is TRBJ1-6; TRBD1 is a possible D gene (6 bases). The CDR3 loop spans 14 amino acids. V shed 1 base and J shed 7 bases, with 8 bases lying between them. Germline assignment: CDR1 KGHSH and CDR2 LQKENI. CDR3 DNA: TGTGCCAGCTCACCACTAGACAGGAATTCACCCCTCCACTTT. Translation: CASSPLDRNSPLHF.

The count of this clone is one. The chain employs TRBV4-3 and TRBJ1-2, with D unclear. Germline V lookup: CDR1 LGHNA, CDR2 YSLEER. The CDR3 is 14 residues long. Trimming removed 0 bases from V and 6 bases from J, with 11 bases in between. CDR3 DNA: TGCGCCAGCAGCCAAGATTTCGCGGCTGATGGCTACACCTTC. Protein product: CASSQDFAADGYTF.